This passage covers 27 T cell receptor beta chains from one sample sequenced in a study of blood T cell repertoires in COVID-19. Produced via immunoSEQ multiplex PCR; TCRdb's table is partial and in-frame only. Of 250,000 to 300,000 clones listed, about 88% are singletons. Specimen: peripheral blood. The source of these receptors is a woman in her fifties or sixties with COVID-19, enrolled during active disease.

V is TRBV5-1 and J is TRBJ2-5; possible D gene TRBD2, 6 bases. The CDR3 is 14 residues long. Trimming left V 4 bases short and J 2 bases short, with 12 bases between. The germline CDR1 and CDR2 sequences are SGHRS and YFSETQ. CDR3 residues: CASSGRGIQETQYF. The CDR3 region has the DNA TGCGCCAGCAGCGGACGGGGGATACAAGAGACCCAGTACTTC. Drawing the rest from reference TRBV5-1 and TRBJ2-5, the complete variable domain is KAGVTQTPRYLIKTRGQQVTLSCSPISGHRSVSWYQQTPGQGLQFLFEYFSETQRNKGNFPGRFSGRQFSNSRSEMNVSTLELGDSALYLCASSGRGIQETQYFGPGTRLLVL.

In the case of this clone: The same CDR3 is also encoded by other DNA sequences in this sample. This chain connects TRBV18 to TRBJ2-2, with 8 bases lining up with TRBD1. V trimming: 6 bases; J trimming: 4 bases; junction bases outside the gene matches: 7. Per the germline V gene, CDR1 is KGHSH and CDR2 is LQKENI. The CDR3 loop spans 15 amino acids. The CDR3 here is CASSPRQGSTGELFF. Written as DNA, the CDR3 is TGTGCCAGCTCTCCTCGACAGGGGAGCACCGGGGAGCTGTTTTTT. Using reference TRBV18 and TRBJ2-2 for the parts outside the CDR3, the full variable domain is NAGVMQNPRHLVRRRGQEARLRCSPMKGHSHVYWYRQLPEEGLKFMVYLQKENIIDESGMPKERFSAEFPKEGPSILRIQQVVRGDSAAYFCASSPRQGSTGELFFGEGSRLTVL.

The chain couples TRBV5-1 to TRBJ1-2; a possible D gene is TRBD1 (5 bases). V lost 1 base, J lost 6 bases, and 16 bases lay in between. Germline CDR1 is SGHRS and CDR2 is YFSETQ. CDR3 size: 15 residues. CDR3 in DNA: TGCGCCAGCAGCTTGTTGGGTGCCGCAGGGCATGGCTACACCTTC. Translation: CASSLLGAAGHGYTF.

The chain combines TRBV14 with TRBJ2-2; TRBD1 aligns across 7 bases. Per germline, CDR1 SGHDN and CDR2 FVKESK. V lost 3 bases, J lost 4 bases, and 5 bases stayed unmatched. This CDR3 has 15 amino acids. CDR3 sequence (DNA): TGTGCCAGCAGCCAGGGACAGTACTCCACCGGGGAGCTGTTTTTT. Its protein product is CASSQGQYSTGELFF.

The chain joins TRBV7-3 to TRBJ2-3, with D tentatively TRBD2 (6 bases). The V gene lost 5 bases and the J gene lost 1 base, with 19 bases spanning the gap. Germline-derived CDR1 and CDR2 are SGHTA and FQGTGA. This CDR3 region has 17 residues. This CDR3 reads CASSKSTPGLRTDTQYF. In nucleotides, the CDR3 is TGTGCCAGCAGCAAAAGTACACCGGGACTCCGCACAGATACGCAGTATTTT.

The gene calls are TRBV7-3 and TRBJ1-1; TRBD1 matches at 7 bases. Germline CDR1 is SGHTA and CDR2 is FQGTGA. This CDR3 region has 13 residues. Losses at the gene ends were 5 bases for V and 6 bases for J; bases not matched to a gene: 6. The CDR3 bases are TGTGCCAGCAGCCCGGACAGGAGGGCTGAAGCTTTCTTT. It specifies CASSPDRRAEAFF.

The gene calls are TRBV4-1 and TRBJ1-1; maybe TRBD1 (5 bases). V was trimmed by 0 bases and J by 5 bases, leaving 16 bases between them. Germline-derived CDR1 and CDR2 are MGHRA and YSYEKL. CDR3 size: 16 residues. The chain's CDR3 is CASSQDAGFRVTEAFF. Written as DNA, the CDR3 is TGCGCCAGCAGCCAAGACGCAGGGTTTCGGGTAACTGAAGCTTTCTTT.

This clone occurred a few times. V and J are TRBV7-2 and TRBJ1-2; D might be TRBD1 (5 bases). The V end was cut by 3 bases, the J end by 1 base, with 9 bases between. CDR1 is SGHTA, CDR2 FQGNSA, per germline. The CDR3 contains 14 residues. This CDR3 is CASSFPGFNYGYTF. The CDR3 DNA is TGTGCCAGCAGCTTTCCAGGGTTTAACTATGGCTACACCTTC.

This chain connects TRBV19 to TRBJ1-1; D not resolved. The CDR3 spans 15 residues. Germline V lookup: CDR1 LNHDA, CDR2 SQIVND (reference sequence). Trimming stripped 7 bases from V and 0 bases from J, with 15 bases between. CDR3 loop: CASISTGGMNTEAFF. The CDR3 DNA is TGTGCCAGTATTTCAACCGGAGGAATGAACACTGAAGCTTTCTTT.

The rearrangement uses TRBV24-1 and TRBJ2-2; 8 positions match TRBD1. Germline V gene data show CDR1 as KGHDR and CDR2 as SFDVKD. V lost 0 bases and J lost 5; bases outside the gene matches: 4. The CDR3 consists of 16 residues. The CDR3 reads CATSDLGTGRTGELFF. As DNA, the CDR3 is TGTGCCACCAGTGATTTGGGGACAGGCCGTACCGGGGAGCTGTTTTTT.

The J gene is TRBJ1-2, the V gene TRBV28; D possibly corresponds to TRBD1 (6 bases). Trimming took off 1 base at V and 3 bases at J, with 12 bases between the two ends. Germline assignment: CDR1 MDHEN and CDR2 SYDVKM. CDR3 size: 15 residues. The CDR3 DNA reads TGTGCCAGCAGTTTATCGGGACAAGGACACTATGGCTACACCTTC. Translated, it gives CASSLSGQGHYGYTF.

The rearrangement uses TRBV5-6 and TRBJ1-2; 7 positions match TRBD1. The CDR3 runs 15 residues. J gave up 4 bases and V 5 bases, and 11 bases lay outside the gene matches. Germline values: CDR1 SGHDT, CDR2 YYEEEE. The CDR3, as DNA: TGTGCCAGCAGTTCCCGCGGGACAGAACCCTATGGCTACACCTTC. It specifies CASSSRGTEPYGYTF.

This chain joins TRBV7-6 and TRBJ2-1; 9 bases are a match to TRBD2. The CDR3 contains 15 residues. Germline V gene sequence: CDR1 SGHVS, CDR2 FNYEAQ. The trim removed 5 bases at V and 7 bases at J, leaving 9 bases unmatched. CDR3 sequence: CASSLRAGGANEQFF. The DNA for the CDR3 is TGTGCCAGCAGCCTCAGGGCGGGAGGGGCAAATGAGCAGTTCTTC.

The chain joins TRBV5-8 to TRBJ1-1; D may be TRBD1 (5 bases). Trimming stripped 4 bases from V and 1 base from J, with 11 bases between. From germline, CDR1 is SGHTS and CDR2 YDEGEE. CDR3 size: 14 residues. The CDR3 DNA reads TGTGCCAGCAGCAAGGGACTGAGGAACACTGAAGCTTTCTTT. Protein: CASSKGLRNTEAFF. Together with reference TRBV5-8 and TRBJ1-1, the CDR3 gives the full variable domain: EAGVTQSPTHLIKTRGQQATLRCSPISGHTSVYWYQQALGLGLQFLLWYDEGEERNRGNFPPRFSGRQFPNYSSELNVNALELEDSALYLCASSKGLRNTEAFFGQGTRLTVV.

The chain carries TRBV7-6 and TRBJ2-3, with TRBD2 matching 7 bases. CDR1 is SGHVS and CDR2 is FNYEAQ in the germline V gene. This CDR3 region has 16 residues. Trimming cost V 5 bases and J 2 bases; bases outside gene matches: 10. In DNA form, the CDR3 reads TGTGCCAGCAGCGCACGACTAGCAGCGGCCACAGATACGCAGTATTTT. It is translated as CASSARLAAATDTQYF.

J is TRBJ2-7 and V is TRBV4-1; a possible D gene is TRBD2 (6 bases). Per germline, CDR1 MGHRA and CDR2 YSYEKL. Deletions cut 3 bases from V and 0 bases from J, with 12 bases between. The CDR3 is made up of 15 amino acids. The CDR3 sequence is CASSQTPSDSYEQYF. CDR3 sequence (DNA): TGCGCCAGCAGCCAGACTCCTAGCGACTCCTACGAGCAGTACTTC.

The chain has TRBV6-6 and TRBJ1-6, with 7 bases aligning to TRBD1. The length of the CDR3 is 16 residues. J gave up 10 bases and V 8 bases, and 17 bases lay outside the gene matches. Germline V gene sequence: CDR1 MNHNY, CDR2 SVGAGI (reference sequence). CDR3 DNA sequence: TGTGCCAGCCGTCTCCCCGAACCGACAGGGTGGTCACCCCTCCACTTT. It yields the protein CASRLPEPTGWSPLHF.

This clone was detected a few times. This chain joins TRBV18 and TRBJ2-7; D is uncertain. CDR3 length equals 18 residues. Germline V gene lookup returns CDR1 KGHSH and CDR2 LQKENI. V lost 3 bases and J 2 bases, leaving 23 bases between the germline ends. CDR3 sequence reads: CASSPRPTGSTGTYEQYF. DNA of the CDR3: TGTGCCAGCTCACCCCGTCCGACCGGGTCGACCGGTACCTACGAGCAGTACTTC.

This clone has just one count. The CDR3 DNA is TGTGCCAGCAGTGTCCGCGAGGGCTACACCTTC. Protein product: CASSVREGYTF. The J gene is TRBJ1-2, the V gene TRBV28; the D is unclear. V lost 5 bases, J lost 8 bases, and 9 bases lay in between. CDR1 MDHEN and CDR2 SYDVKM come from the germline V gene. The CDR3 totals 11 residues.

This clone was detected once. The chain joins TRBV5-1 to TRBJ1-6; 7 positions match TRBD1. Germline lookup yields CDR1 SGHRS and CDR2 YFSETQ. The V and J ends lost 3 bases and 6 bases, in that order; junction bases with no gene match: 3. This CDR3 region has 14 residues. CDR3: CASSYDRANSPLHF. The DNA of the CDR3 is TGCGCCAGCAGCTACGACAGGGCTAATTCACCCCTCCACTTT.

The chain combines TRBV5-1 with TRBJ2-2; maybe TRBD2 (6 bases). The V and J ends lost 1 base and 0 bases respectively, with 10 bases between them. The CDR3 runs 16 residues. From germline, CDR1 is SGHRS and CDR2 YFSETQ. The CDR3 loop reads CASSLRRGSNTGELFF. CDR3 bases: TGCGCCAGCAGCTTGAGGCGGGGCTCGAACACCGGGGAGCTGTTTTTT.

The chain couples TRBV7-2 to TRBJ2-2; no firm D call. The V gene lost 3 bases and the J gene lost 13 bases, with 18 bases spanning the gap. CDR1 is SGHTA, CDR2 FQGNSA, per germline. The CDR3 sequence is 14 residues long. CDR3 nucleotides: TGTGCCAGCAGCTTGAAAGGCGGTAGAACCCCGCTGTTTTTT. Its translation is CASSLKGGRTPLFF. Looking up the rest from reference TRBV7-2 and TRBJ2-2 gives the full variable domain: GAGVSQSPSNKVTEKGKDVELRCDPISGHTALYWYRQSLGQGLEFLIYFQGNSAPDKSGLPSDRFSAERTGGSVSTLTIQRTQQEDSAVYLCASSLKGGRTPLFFGEGSRLTVL.

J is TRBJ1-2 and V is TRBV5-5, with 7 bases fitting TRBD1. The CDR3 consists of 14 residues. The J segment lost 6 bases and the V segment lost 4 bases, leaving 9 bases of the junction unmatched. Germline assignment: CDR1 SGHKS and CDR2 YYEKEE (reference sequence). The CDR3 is CASSHLDRINGYTF. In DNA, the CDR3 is TGTGCCAGCAGCCACCTGGACAGGATAAATGGCTACACCTTC.

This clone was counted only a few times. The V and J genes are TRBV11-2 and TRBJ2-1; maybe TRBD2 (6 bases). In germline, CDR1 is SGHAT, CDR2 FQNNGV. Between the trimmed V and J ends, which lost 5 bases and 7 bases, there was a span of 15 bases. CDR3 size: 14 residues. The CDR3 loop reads CASSAWGGINEQFF. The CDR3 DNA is TGTGCCAGCAGCGCCTGGGGCGGGATTAATGAGCAGTTCTTC. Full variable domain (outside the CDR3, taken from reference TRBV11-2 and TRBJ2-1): EAGVAQSPRYKIIEKRQSVAFWCNPISGHATLYWYQQILGQGPKLLIQFQNNGVVDDSQLPKDRFSAERLKGVDSTLKIQPAKLEDSAVYLCASSAWGGINEQFFGPGTRLTVL.

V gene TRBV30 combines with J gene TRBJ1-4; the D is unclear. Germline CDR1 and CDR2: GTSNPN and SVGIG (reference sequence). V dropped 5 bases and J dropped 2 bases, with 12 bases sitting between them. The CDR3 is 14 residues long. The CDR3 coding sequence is TGTGCCTGGGGTTGGGGAGTGACTAATGAAAAACTGTTTTTT. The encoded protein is CAWGWGVTNEKLFF.

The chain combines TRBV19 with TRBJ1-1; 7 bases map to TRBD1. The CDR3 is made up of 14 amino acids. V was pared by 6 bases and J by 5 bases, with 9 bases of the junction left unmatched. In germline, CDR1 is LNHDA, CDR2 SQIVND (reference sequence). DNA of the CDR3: TGTGCCAGTAGCGAACAGGGGACGGGGACTGAAGCTTTCTTT. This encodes CASSEQGTGTEAFF.

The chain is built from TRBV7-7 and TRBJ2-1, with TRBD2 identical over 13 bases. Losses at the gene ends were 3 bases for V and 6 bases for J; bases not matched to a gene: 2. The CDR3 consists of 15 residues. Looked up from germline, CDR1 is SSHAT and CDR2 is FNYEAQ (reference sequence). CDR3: CASSFRLAGGNEQFF. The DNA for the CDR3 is TGTGCCAGCAGCTTTAGACTAGCGGGAGGCAATGAGCAGTTCTTC. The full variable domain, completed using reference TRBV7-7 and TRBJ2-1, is GAGVSQSPRYKVTKRGQDVTLRCDPISSHATLYWYQQALGQGPEFLTYFNYEAQPDKSGLPSDRFSAERPEGSISTLTIQRTEQRDSAMYRCASSFRLAGGNEQFFGPGTRLTVL.